Listed below are T cell receptor beta chains from one sample, sequenced in a study of CD8 T cells in ankylosing spondylitis. TCRdb recomputed calls from the 5' RACE reads with MiXCR, one row per CDR3 protein. The sample has some 840,000 distinct CDR3 sequences, about 10% seen once; the top ten hold around 0.51%. The specimen was blood, either unsorted or a sorted T cell fraction (not recorded which). These receptors were collected from a male donor with ankylosing spondylitis. Both conserved end residues are part of each CDR3. D genes are given only for firm matches. Where a row states a size, it is once, few, many or the class of an expanded clone; other rows omit it.

>TRBJ2-7|TRBV20-1|TRBD1|NA
CSARPLGQGAGEQYF
TGCAGTGCTAGACCTCTAGGACAGGGGGCTGGCGAGCAGTACTTC
>TRBJ2-5|TRBV27|NA|many
CASSLVIQETQYF
TGTGCCAGCAGTTTAGTTATCCAAGAGACCCAGTACTTC
>TRBJ1-1|TRBV7-9|NA|few
CASSLATIGAFF
TGTGCCAGCAGCTTAGCCACAATAGGGGCTTTCTTT
>TRBJ2-3|TRBV4-3|NA|NA
CASSQDPRLGEVTDTQSF
TGCGCCAGCAGCCAAGACCCCAGACTAGGAGAGGTCACAGATACGCAGTCTTTT
>TRBJ2-5|TRBV11-2|NA|NA
CASSLIRGPGWEETQYF
TGTGCCAGCAGCTTAATCCGTGGACCTGGGTGGGAAGAGACCCAGTACTTC
>TRBJ2-2|TRBV30|NA|few
CAWSLTPGELFF
TGTGCCTGGAGCCTTACCCCCGGGGAGCTGTTTTTT
>TRBJ2-2|TRBV4-3|TRBD2|NA
CASSQLSGSANTGELFF
TGCGCCAGCAGCCAGCTAAGCGGGAGTGCCAACACCGGGGAGCTGTTTTTT
>TRBJ2-3|TRBV3-1|TRBD2|few
CASNPSGGAATQYF
TGTGCCAGCAACCCAAGCGGGGGGGCCGCTACGCAGTATTTT
>TRBJ2-1|TRBV6-6|NA|NA
CASSPRLQQFF
TGTGCCAGCAGCCCCCGTCTTCAGCAGTTCTTC
>TRBJ2-5|TRBV5-1|NA|many
CASSLGAQETQYF
TGTGCCAGCAGTTTAGGGGCACAAGAGACCCAGTACTTC
>TRBJ2-1|TRBV7-3|NA|NA
CASSLTGRGVEQFF
TGTGCCAGCAGCTTAACTGGAAGGGGGGTTGAGCAGTTCTTC
>TRBJ2-4|TRBV7-3|NA|many
CASSLDLGDIQYF
TGTGCCAGCAGCTTAGACCTAGGGGACATTCAGTACTTC
>TRBJ2-3|TRBV18|TRBD1|few
CASSIPSTGASTDTQYF
TGTGCCAGCTCAATCCCTTCTACAGGGGCCAGCACAGATACGCAGTATTTT
>TRBJ2-3|TRBV2|TRBD2|NA
CASSVERGYTDTQYF
TGTGCCAGCAGTGTGGAGCGGGGGTACACAGATACGCAGTATTTT
>TRBJ2-2|TRBV28|NA|NA
CASSYGGENTGELFF
TGTGCCAGCAGTTACGGCGGAGAGAACACCGGGGAGCTGTTTTTT
>TRBJ2-4|TRBV4-1|NA|NA
CASSQGGLRDIAKNIQYF
TGCGCCAGCAGCCAAGGGGGACTTAGGGATATAGCCAAAAACATTCAGTACTTC
>TRBJ1-1|TRBV6-5|TRBD1|few
CASSYSMGQVKAFF
TGTGCCAGCAGTTACTCGATGGGACAGGTTAAAGCTTTCTTT
>TRBJ2-3|TRBV6-1|NA|NA
CASSVAGSSDTQYF
TGTGCCAGCAGTGTGGCAGGGAGTTCCGATACGCAGTATTTT
>TRBJ2-3|TRBV7-2|NA|few
CASSKEREDTQYF
TGTGCCAGCAGCAAGGAAAGGGAAGATACGCAGTATTTT
>TRBJ1-1|TRBV5-6|NA|NA
CASGTRDRYTEAFF
TGTGCCAGCGGTACGCGGGACCGATACACTGAAGCTTTCTTT
>TRBJ2-3|TRBV7-2|TRBD1|few
CASTRTGMADTQYF
TGTGCCAGCACCCGGACAGGGATGGCAGATACGCAGTATTTT
>TRBJ2-2|TRBV10-3|NA|once
CAISEKGSSGELFF
TGTGCCATCAGTGAAAAGGGAAGTTCCGGGGAGCTGTTTTTT
>TRBJ1-2|TRBV28|TRBD1|many
CASSTPGGYGYTF
TGTGCCAGCAGTACACCAGGGGGCTATGGCTACACCTTC
>TRBJ2-1|TRBV4-2|NA|few
CASSQDTRGQFF
TGTGCCAGCAGCCAAGATACAAGGGGTCAGTTCTTC
>TRBJ2-1|TRBV19|NA|few
CASKRYSGSSSYNEQFF
TGTGCCAGTAAAAGGTATAGCGGTTCGAGCTCCTACAATGAGCAGTTCTTC
>TRBJ1-2|TRBV10-3|NA|NA
CAIRPRTNYGYTF
TGTGCCATCAGGCCCAGAACTAACTATGGCTACACCTTC
>TRBJ2-7|TRBV20-1|NA|NA
CSAIITGAYEQYF
TGCAGTGCAATCATAACGGGGGCCTACGAGCAGTACTTC